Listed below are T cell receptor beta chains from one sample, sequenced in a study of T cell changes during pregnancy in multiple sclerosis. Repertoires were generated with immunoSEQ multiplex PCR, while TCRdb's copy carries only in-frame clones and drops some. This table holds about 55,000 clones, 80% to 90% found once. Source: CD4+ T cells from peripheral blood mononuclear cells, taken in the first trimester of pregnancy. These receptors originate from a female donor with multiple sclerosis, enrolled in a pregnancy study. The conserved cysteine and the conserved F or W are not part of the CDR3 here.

ATSRGSGRSYEQY,TRBJ2-7,TRBV15
ASSRPRRGSTDTQY,TRBJ2-3,TRBV7-9
AWSQVRHGYT,TRBJ1-2,TRBV30
ASSLSGPTETQY,TRBJ2-5,TRBV5-1
ASSSVRGGLNQETQY,TRBJ2-5,TRBV28
ASSQLVRTGELF,TRBJ2-2,TRBV28
ATSGGGSYEQY,TRBJ2-7,TRBV25-1
ASSTRDRTSIRTDTQY,TRBJ2-3,TRBV14
ASSPREGRETQY,TRBJ2-5,TRBV18
ASSSQVYSGNTIY,TRBJ1-3,TRBV30
ASSGTGNAYGYT,TRBJ1-2,TRBV5-1
ASSLVVGGVHNGELF,TRBJ2-2,TRBV7-2
ASSHGQGGLPEAF,TRBJ1-1,TRBV11-2
ASSPTRGSYGYT,TRBJ1-2,TRBV11-3
ASSLVLKEYTEAF,TRBJ1-1,TRBV7-9
ASSSGTEETQY,TRBJ2-5,TRBV5-1
ASSLVPRIRGGRSYT,TRBJ1-2,TRBV11-2
ASSEYQGAAGYT,TRBJ1-2,TRBV25-1
ASSLRAGGGYEQF,TRBJ2-1,TRBV28
ASSLTGASGNTIY,TRBJ1-3,TRBV6-6
ASSSRGGALDTQY,TRBJ2-3,TRBV11-3
ASSPWPINNEQF,TRBJ2-1,TRBV18
ASSSIEGLAGVGREQY,TRBJ2-7,TRBV28
ASRRWQTSLF,TRBJ1-4,TRBV6-1
AWSVRRDRDQY,TRBJ2-5,TRBV30
ASSLDGSSEF,TRBJ2-1,TRBV5-4
ASRLLEIRETQY,TRBJ2-5,TRBV7-9
ASSFSGLEAF,TRBJ1-1,TRBV5-6
ASSLRRVSYEQY,TRBJ2-7,TRBV14
ASSLRQPNSGELF,TRBJ2-2,TRBV11-3
ASSLARLTYEQY,TRBJ2-7,TRBV7-2
ASSSRRDRDYYEQY,.,TRBV7-6
ASSLGLAGGNEQF,TRBJ2-1,TRBV7-3
ASSLSSGTSTYTQY,TRBJ2-3,TRBV27
ASSSQQGRNSPLH,TRBJ1-6,TRBV7-9
ASSLYGTGMVGNQPQH,TRBJ1-5,TRBV27
ASSPWPDRPNTEAF,TRBJ1-1,TRBV7-9
ASSLVGRGLETQY,TRBJ2-5,TRBV5-6
AWSTRLTSGVGAGELF,TRBJ2-2,TRBV30
ASSLGQGVLETQY,TRBJ2-5,TRBV5-8
ASSASGQGFRYEQY,TRBJ2-7,TRBV7-2
ASSGSWTRDEAF,TRBJ1-1,TRBV5-6